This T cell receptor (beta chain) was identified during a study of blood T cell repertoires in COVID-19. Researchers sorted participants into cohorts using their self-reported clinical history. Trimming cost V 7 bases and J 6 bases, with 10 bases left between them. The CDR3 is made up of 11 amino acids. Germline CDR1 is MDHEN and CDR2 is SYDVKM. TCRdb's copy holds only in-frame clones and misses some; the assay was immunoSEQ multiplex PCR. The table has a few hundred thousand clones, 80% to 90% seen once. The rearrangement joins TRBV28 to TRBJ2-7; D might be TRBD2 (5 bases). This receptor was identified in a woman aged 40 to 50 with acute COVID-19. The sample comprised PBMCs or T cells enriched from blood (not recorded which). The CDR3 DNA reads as TGTGCCAGCATCTCTCGGGGCGAGCAGTACTTC. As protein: CASISRGEQYF.